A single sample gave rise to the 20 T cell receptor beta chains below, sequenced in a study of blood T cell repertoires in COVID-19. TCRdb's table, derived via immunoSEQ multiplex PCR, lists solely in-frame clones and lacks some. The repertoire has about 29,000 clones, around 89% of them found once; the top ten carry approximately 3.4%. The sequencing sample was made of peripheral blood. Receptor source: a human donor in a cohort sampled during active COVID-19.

CDR3 residues: CAWSGLAGADRELFF. CDR3 bases: TGTGCCTGGAGTGGCCTAGCAGGGGCGGACAGGGAGCTGTTTTTT. This chain links TRBV30 with TRBJ2-2; TRBD1 might be the D (6 bases). Trimming took 1 base from V and 9 from J, leaving 18 bases between them. This CDR3 is built from 15 residues. Germline CDR1 is GTSNPN and CDR2 is SVGIG (reference sequence). The full variable domain, in which reference TRBV30 and TRBJ2-2 provide the parts outside the CDR3, is SQTIHQWPATLVQPVGSPLSLECTVEGTSNPNLYWYRQAAGRGLQLLFYSVGIGQISSEVPQNLSASRPQDRQFILSSKKLLLSDSGFYLCAWSGLAGADRELFFGEGSRLTVL.

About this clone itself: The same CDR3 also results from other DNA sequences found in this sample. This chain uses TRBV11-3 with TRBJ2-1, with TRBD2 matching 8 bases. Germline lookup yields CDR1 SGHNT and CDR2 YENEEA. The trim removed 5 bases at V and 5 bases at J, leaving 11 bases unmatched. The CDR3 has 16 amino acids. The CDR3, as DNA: TGTGCCAGCAGCCAACTAGGGGCGGGGGGTGACAATGAGCAGTTCTTC. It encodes CASSQLGAGGDNEQFF.

For the CDR3, the DNA is TGTGCCAGCAGTCGTCGCAGGGGGGAGACCCAGTACTTC. It codes for CASSRRRGETQYF. The chain recombines TRBV6-5 with TRBJ2-5, with TRBD1 matching over 7 bases. The ends lost 5 bases at V and 5 bases at J; junction bases unmatched: 5. Germline-derived CDR1 and CDR2 are MNHEY and SVGAGI. This CDR3 is built from 13 residues.

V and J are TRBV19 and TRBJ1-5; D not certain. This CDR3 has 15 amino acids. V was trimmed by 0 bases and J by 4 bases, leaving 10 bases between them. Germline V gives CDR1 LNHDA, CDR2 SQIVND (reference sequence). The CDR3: CASSIERVGNQPQHF. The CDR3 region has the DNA TGTGCCAGTAGTATAGAGAGGGTTGGGAATCAGCCCCAGCATTTT. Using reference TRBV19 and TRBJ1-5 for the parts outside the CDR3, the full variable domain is DGGITQSPKYLFRKEGQNVTLSCEQNLNHDAMYWYRQDPGQGLRLIYYSQIVNDFQKGDIAEGYSVSREKKESFPLTVTSAQKNPTAFYLCASSIERVGNQPQHFGDGTRLSIL.

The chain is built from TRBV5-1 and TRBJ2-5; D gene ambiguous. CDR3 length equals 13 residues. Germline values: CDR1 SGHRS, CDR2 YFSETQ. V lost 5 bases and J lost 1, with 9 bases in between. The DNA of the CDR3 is TGCGCCAGCAGGGTTAGTCTCCAAGAGACCCAGTACTTC. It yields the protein CASRVSLQETQYF.

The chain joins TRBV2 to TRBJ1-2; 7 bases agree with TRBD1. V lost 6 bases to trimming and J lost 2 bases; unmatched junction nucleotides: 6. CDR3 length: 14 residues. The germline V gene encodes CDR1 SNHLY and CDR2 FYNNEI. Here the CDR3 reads CASRGDRENYGYTF. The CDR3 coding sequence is TGTGCCAGCAGGGGTGACAGGGAAAACTATGGCTACACCTTC. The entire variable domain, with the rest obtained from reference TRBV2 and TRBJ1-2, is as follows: EPEVTQTPSHQVTQMGQEVILRCVPISNHLYFYWYRQILGQKVEFLVSFYNNEISEKSEIFDDQFSVERPDGSNFTLKIRSTKLEDSAMYFCASRGDRENYGYTFGSGTRLTVV.

This CDR3 reads CASPTFSGGNYNEQFF. The DNA for the CDR3 is TGTGCCAGCCCTACGTTTAGCGGGGGCAACTACAATGAGCAGTTCTTC. This chain joins TRBV7-2 and TRBJ2-1, with 9 bases fitting TRBD2. V was pared by 8 bases and J by 3 bases, with 11 bases of the junction left unmatched. Per the germline V gene, CDR1 is SGHTA and CDR2 is FQGNSA. The CDR3 sequence is 16 residues long.

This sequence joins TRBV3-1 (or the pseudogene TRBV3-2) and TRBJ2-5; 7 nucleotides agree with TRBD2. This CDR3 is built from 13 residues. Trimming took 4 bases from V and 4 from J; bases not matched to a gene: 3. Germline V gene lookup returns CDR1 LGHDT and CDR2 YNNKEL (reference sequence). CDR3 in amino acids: CASSLGGRETQYF. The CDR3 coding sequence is TGTGCCAGCAGCCTGGGGGGGAGAGAGACCCAGTACTTC.

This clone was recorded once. CDR3 protein: CASSLAGAFSGANVLTF. In nucleotides, the CDR3 is TGCGCCAGCAGCTTGGCCGGAGCTTTCTCTGGGGCCAACGTCCTGACTTTC. V gene TRBV5-1 combines with J gene TRBJ2-6, with D unresolved. CDR3 length: 17 residues. Germline CDR1 SGHRS, CDR2 YFSETQ. Trimming shortened V by 0 bases and J by 0 bases, and 10 bases separated the two germline ends.

The CDR3 region has the DNA TGTGCCAGCAGCCAGGGACTAGCGGGGCCATTAGCCAAAAACATTCAGTACTTC. This sequence encodes CASSQGLAGPLAKNIQYF. The genes are TRBV3-1 (or the pseudogene TRBV3-2) and TRBJ2-4; 13 positions agree with TRBD2. Trimming at V came to 3 bases and at J to 0 bases, leaving 5 bases not matched to a gene. Germline lookup yields CDR1 LGHDT and CDR2 YNNKEL (reference sequence). This CDR3 has 18 residues.

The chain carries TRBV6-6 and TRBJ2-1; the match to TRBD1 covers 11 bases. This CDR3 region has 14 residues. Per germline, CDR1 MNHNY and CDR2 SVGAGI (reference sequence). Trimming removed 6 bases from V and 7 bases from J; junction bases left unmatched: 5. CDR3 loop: CASRTGTGGNEQFF. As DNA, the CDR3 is TGTGCCAGCAGGACCGGGACAGGGGGGAATGAGCAGTTCTTC.

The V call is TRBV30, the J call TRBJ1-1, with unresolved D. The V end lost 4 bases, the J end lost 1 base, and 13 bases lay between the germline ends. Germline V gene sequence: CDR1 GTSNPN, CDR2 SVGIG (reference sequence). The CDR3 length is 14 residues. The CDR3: CAWKTVLSNTEAFF. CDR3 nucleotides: TGTGCCTGGAAAACGGTCCTCTCGAACACTGAAGCTTTCTTT.

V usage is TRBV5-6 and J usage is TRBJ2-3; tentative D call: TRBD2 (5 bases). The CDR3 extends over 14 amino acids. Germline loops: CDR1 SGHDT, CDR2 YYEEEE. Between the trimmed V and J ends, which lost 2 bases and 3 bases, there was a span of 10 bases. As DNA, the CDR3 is TGTGCCAGCAGCTTTGCGGGTACAACAGATACGCAGTATTTT. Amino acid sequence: CASSFAGTTDTQYF.

In DNA form, the CDR3 reads TGCGCCAGCAGCTTGTATGGACTTCCTGGGGATGAGCAGTTCTTC. This codes for CASSLYGLPGDEQFF. V is TRBV5-1 and J is TRBJ2-1; tentative D call: TRBD2 (5 bases). V was clipped by 1 base and J by 8 bases, with 16 bases between them. Germline CDR1 SGHRS, CDR2 YFSETQ. The CDR3 runs 15 residues.

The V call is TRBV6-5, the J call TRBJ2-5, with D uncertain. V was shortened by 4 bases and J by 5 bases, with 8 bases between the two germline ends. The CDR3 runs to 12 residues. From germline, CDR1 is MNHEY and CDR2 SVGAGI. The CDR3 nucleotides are TGTGCCAGCAGTTTGACTTGGGAGACCCAGTACTTC. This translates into CASSLTWETQYF.

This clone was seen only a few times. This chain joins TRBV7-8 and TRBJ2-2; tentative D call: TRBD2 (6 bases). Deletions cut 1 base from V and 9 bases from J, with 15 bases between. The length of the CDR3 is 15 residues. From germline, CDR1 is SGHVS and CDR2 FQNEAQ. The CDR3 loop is CASSLGDLGARELFF. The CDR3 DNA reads TGTGCCAGCAGCTTAGGGGACTTGGGCGCGAGGGAGCTGTTTTTT.

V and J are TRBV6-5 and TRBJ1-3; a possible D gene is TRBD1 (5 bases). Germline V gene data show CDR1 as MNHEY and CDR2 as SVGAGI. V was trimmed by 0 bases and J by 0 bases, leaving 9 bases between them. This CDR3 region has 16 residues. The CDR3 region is CASSYSQGLSGNTIYF. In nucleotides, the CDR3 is TGTGCCAGCAGTTACTCCCAGGGACTCTCTGGAAACACCATATATTTT.

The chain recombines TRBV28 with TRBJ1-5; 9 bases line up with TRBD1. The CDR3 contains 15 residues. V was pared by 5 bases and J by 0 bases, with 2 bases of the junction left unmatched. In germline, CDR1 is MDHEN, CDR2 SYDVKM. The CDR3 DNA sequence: TGTGCCAGCAGTCTACAGGGGGCTAGCAATCAGCCCCAGCATTTT. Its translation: CASSLQGASNQPQHF.

The CDR3 region is CASSVGWGTGSSPLHF. CDR3 nucleotide sequence: TGTGCCAGCAGCGTAGGGTGGGGGACAGGGAGTTCACCCCTCCACTTT. The V and J genes are TRBV9 and TRBJ1-6, with TRBD1 matching 9 bases. Germline V gives CDR1 SGDLS, CDR2 YYNGEE. The CDR3 contains 16 residues. V lost 0 bases to trimming and J lost 9 bases; unmatched junction nucleotides: 7.

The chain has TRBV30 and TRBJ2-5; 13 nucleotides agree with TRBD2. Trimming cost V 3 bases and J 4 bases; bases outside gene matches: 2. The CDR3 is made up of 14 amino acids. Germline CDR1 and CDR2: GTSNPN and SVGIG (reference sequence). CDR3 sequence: CAWRLAGGRETQYF. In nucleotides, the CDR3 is TGTGCCTGGAGACTAGCGGGGGGGCGAGAGACCCAGTACTTC.